This T cell receptor (beta chain) was retrieved from a study of shared T cell receptors in the human thymus (dated by TCRdb to the early 2020s). As for the study more broadly: The study examined how the human thymus generates shared, self-reactive T-cell receptor alpha chains.

Concerning this clone: What antigen it recognizes has not been identified. No much larger clonotype is one base removed from it; base qualities were not supplied. Additional DNA sequences in this sample encode the identical CDR3.

Library preparation employed the immunoSEQ multiplex PCR assay. TCRdb mirrors the immuneACCESS table, restricted to in-frame sequences. Some clones are absent from its copies; in checked studies, under half trace to an unresolved V gene, and the reason for the others is unknown. The sample has about 380,000 clones on record, 95% of them singletons. Approximately 0.02% of the sample belongs to the ten largest clones. CDR1 and CDR2, looked up from the germline V gene, are SGHRS and YFSETQ. Relative to germline, V is 4 bases shorter and J is 6 bases shorter, with 6 bases between their ends. Including the terminal cysteine and phenylalanine, the CDR3 comprises 11 residues. CDR3 DNA is the only sequence kept; it has 33 bases, read in frame from the first base.

Sequenced input: thymocytes. This receptor was obtained from a human donor. The rearranged chain carries TRBV5-1 and TRBJ2-3, with no D gene named confidently. The DNA reads TGCGCCAGCAGCCTAGGGGATACGCAGTATTTT. The encoded protein is CASSLGDTQYF.